What follows are 25 T cell receptor beta chains derived from one specimen sequenced in a study of human T cells and chemical hapten exposure. One entry per CDR3 protein, called by TCRdb with MiXCR from the RACE reads. The sample contains 180,000 or so distinct CDR3 sequences, more than 12% of which appear only once. The time point denotes: patch test 1, 2 weeks after DPC sensitization. As to treatment: therapeutic diphenylcyclopropenone sensitization with weekly scalp DPC. The specimen comprised whole blood, sampled in connection with sensitization to the hapten diphenylcyclopropenone (DPC). The receptor source for this set is a woman aged 25 to 39 with alopecia areata. Some clones in this sample may be carry-over from other donors' samples.

This sequence joins TRBV11-3 and TRBJ2-1; D call uncertain. With 5 bases removed from V and 4 bases from J, the gap between germline ends came to 6 bases. The CDR3 sequence is 12 residues long. Germline V gene data show CDR1 as SGHNT and CDR2 as YENEEA. The CDR3 coding sequence is TGTGCCAGCAGCCCTATGTACAATGAGCAGTTCTTC. It encodes CASSPMYNEQFF.

This clonotype was seen repeatedly, ten times or more. The J gene is TRBJ1-3, the V gene TRBV30, with D hard to call. CDR3 size: 18 residues. Looked up from germline, CDR1 is GTSNPN and CDR2 is SVGIG (reference sequence). Trimming left V 0 bases short and J 3 bases short, with 21 bases between. CDR3 residues: CAWSVASSGYLFGNTIYF. The DNA for the CDR3 is TGTGCCTGGAGTGTAGCTTCGTCGGGGTATCTGTTTGGAAACACCATATATTTT.

This clonotype occurred many times. The gene calls are TRBV10-3 and TRBJ1-2, with a weak D call TRBD1 (6 bases). The length of the CDR3 is 14 residues. Per germline, CDR1 ENHRY and CDR2 SYGVKD. V was trimmed by 6 bases and J by 3 bases, leaving 14 bases between them. The CDR3 spells CAIRRQVLDYGYTF. In nucleotides, the CDR3 is TGTGCCATCAGGAGACAGGTCCTCGACTATGGCTACACCTTC.

There are a few counts of this clonotype. Mismatch with germline at one junction end may stem from a read error. The chain links TRBV6-2 or TRBV6-3 to TRBJ1-5, with TRBD1 as a possible D gene (5 bases). The CDR3 runs 21 residues. CDR1 is MNHEY, CDR2 SVGEGT, per germline. The CDR3 region has the DNA TGTGCCAGCAGTGACTCCGGGATAGCCACCGCGGGGGTATATAGCAATCAGCCCCAGCATTTT. It encodes CASSDSGIATAGVYSNQPQHF.

CDR3 protein: CASSSGQGKTEAFF. CDR3 DNA sequence: TGTGCCAGCAGTTCTGGACAGGGCAAAACTGAAGCTTTCTTT. The chain uses TRBV28 and TRBJ1-1; 8 bases line up with TRBD1. V dropped 4 bases and J dropped 5; count of bases not matched to a gene: 6. The CDR3 is made up of 14 amino acids. The germline CDR1 and CDR2 sequences are MDHEN and SYDVKM. Looking up the rest from reference TRBV28 and TRBJ1-1 gives the full variable domain: DVKVTQSSRYLVKRTGEKVFLECVQDMDHENMFWYRQDPGLGLRLIYFSYDVKMKEKGDIPEGYSVSREKKERFSLILESASTNQTSMYLCASSSGQGKTEAFFGQGTRLTVV.

V usage is TRBV20-1 and J usage is TRBJ1-1; D remains ambiguous. CDR3 length equals 14 residues. Trimming removed 1 base from V and 0 bases from J, with 9 bases in between. Per the germline V gene, CDR1 is DFQATT and CDR2 is SNEGSKA (reference sequence). The chain's CDR3 is CSARGNSMNTEAFF. The CDR3 nucleotides are TGCAGTGCTAGAGGGAACAGCATGAACACTGAAGCTTTCTTT.

The CDR3 nucleotides read TGCAGTGCTAGCTCCGGGGCGGCAGGCCGCAACTATGGCTACACCTTC. Translated: CSASSGAAGRNYGYTF. The chain uses TRBV20-1 and TRBJ1-2; perhaps TRBD1 as D (5 bases). The CDR3 covers 16 residues. V lost 3 bases to trimming and J lost 2 bases, with 19 bases between them. CDR1 is DFQATT, CDR2 SNEGSKA, per germline (reference sequence).

In this sample, this clonotype turned up many times. The chain employs TRBV5-1 and TRBJ2-7; D gene unclear. The CDR3 covers 17 residues. CDR1 and CDR2 from the germline V gene are SGHRS and YFSETQ. V was clipped by 0 bases and J by 2 bases, with 18 bases between them. The CDR3 sequence is CASSLVVAASSTYEQYF. The CDR3 DNA follows: TGCGCCAGCAGCTTGGTTGTGGCAGCCAGTAGTACCTACGAGCAGTACTTC. The full variable domain, with the rest looked up from reference TRBV5-1 and TRBJ2-7, is KAGVTQTPRYLIKTRGQQVTLSCSPISGHRSVSWYQQTPGQGLQFLFEYFSETQRNKGNFPGRFSGRQFSNSRSEMNVSTLELGDSALYLCASSLVVAASSTYEQYFGPGTRLTVT.

The chain recombines TRBV28 with TRBJ2-7, with unresolved D. The CDR3 runs to 12 residues. Trimming stripped 5 bases from V and 6 bases from J, with 11 bases between. From germline, CDR1 is MDHEN and CDR2 SYDVKM. Here the CDR3 DNA reads TGTGCCAGCAGTCCGCCACAGCGCGAGCAGTACTTC. It encodes CASSPPQREQYF. The whole variable domain, filled in from reference TRBV28 and TRBJ2-7, reads DVKVTQSSRYLVKRTGEKVFLECVQDMDHENMFWYRQDPGLGLRLIYFSYDVKMKEKGDIPEGYSVSREKKERFSLILESASTNQTSMYLCASSPPQREQYFGPGTRLTVT.

The V call is TRBV6-5, the J call TRBJ2-2; D is unresolved. V dropped 7 bases and J dropped 1 base, with 10 bases sitting between them. CDR3 length equals 14 residues. Per the germline V gene, CDR1 is MNHEY and CDR2 is SVGAGI. CDR3 sequence: CASTRWRNTGELFF. The CDR3 nucleotides are TGTGCCAGCACGAGGTGGAGGAACACCGGGGAGCTGTTTTTT.

This clonotype was counted many times. The chain combines TRBV3-1 with TRBJ1-5, with D unclear. CDR1 is LGHDT and CDR2 is YNNKEL in the germline V gene (reference sequence). Between the trimmed V and J ends, which lost 3 bases and 5 bases, there was a span of 8 bases. This CDR3 comprises 13 residues. CDR3: CASSQGRDQPQHF. The CDR3 bases are TGTGCCAGCAGCCAGGGGAGGGATCAGCCCCAGCATTTT.

The sample holds many counts of this clonotype. This chain uses TRBV6-2 or TRBV6-3 with TRBJ2-4, with D perhaps matching TRBD2 (6 bases). Between the trimmed V and J ends, which lost 8 bases and 9 bases, there was a span of 20 bases. From germline, CDR1 is MNHEY and CDR2 SVGEGT. The CDR3 is 14 amino acids. The CDR3 sequence: CASGTWEAGAIQYF. Written as DNA, the CDR3 is TGTGCCAGCGGAACTTGGGAAGCGGGCGCCATTCAGTACTTC.

This clonotype was detected a few times. The chain recombines TRBV6-2 or TRBV6-3 with TRBJ1-2; 9 bases are shared with TRBD1. Germline V CDR1 and CDR2: MNHEY, SVGEGT. V gave up 2 bases and J gave up 4 bases; unmatched junction bases: 5. The CDR3 totals 15 residues. CDR3 DNA sequence: TGTGCCAGCAGTTACCAACAGGGGGCCGGCTATGGCTACACCTTC. It is translated as CASSYQQGAGYGYTF.

This clonotype has just one count. This sequence joins TRBV6-2 or TRBV6-3 and TRBJ1-1; no reliable D call. The V gene's germline CDR1 is MNHEY and CDR2 SVGEGT. The V and J ends lost 5 bases and 3 bases respectively, with 16 bases between them. The CDR3 runs to 15 residues. CDR3 region: CASSSRSSGHTEAFF. CDR3 in DNA: TGTGCCAGCAGTAGTCGGTCGTCGGGTCACACTGAAGCTTTCTTT.

The rearrangement joins TRBV29-1 to TRBJ2-5; perhaps TRBD1 as D (6 bases). The CDR3 covers 11 residues. CDR1 SQVTM and CDR2 ANQGSEA come from the germline V gene. V lost 7 bases, J lost 5 bases, and 11 bases lay in between. The chain's CDR3 is CSGGQLETQYF. CDR3 in DNA: TGCAGCGGGGGACAACTGGAGACCCAGTACTTC.

The rearrangement links TRBV7-2 to TRBJ2-2; unclear D gene. V was trimmed by 6 bases and J by 3 bases, leaving 5 bases between them. This CDR3 comprises 12 residues. Germline CDR1 and CDR2: SGHTA and FQGNSA. The CDR3 spells CASRVDTGELFF. As DNA, the CDR3 is TGTGCCAGCAGAGTCGACACCGGGGAGCTGTTTTTT.

Here the CDR3 reads CASSLIGGEQFF. The CDR3 DNA reads TGTGCCAGCAGCTTAATCGGGGGGGAGCAGTTCTTC. V is TRBV7-6 and J is TRBJ2-1; 7 bases line up with TRBD2. Per the germline V gene, CDR1 is SGHVS and CDR2 is FNYEAQ. CDR3 length: 12 amino acids. J gave up 10 bases and V 2 bases, and 2 bases lay outside the gene matches.

This clonotype was seen a handful of times. This sequence joins TRBV11-2 and TRBJ2-2; D is unclear. Germline V gene sequence: CDR1 SGHAT, CDR2 FQNNGV. The germline V and J ends were trimmed by 2 bases and 3 bases, with 22 bases remaining between them. CDR3 length: 19 amino acids. The CDR3 nucleotides read TGTGCCAGCAGCTTATTTGCCTTGAGACCTGATCGATACACCGGGGAGCTGTTTTTT. As protein: CASSLFALRPDRYTGELFF.

V usage is TRBV3-1 and J usage is TRBJ2-7, with D perhaps assigned TRBD1 or TRBD2 (5 bases each). The length of the CDR3 is 13 residues. The germline V gene encodes CDR1 LGHDT and CDR2 YNNKEL (reference sequence). V lost 4 bases and J 2 bases, leaving 9 bases between the germline ends. Written as DNA, the CDR3 is TGTGCCAGCAGCCCGGGACGAACCTACGAGCAGTACTTC. Protein product: CASSPGRTYEQYF.

This clonotype showed up just a few times. The chain combines TRBV3-1 with TRBJ1-1; perhaps TRBD1 as D (6 bases). Germline V CDR1 and CDR2: LGHDT, YNNKEL (reference sequence). This CDR3 is built from 14 residues. V lost 1 base to trimming and J lost 2 bases, with 8 bases between them. The CDR3 is CASSQAGANTEAFF. As DNA, the CDR3 is TGTGCCAGCAGCCAAGCAGGGGCTAACACTGAAGCTTTCTTT.

The J gene is TRBJ2-3, the V gene TRBV6-6; D is possibly TRBD2 (6 bases). CDR3 size: 12 residues. CDR1 and CDR2 from the germline V gene are MNHNY and SVGAGI (reference sequence). The V and J ends lost 5 bases and 9 bases respectively, with 12 bases between them. This chain's CDR3 is CASSATRETQYF. The CDR3 region has the DNA TGTGCCAGCAGTGCAACACGGGAGACGCAGTATTTT.

V and J are TRBV6-5 and TRBJ1-5, with D hard to call. Germline-derived CDR1 and CDR2 are MNHEY and SVGAGI. Trimming pared 8 bases from V and 0 bases from J, leaving 8 bases between. The CDR3 is 13 residues long. CDR3 DNA: TGTGCCAGCCGGGCAGATAGCAATCAGCCCCAGCATTTT. It translates to CASRADSNQPQHF.

CDR3 residues: CASSIETGEAGYGYTF. The CDR3 DNA reads TGTGCCAGTAGTATTGAAACAGGGGAAGCGGGCTATGGCTACACCTTC. This chain joins TRBV19 and TRBJ1-2; 7 bases agree with TRBD1. V shed 3 bases and J 4 bases; nucleotides not matched to a gene: 11. Germline lookup yields CDR1 LNHDA and CDR2 SQIVND (reference sequence). This CDR3 has 16 residues.

The genes are TRBV7-6 and TRBJ2-2, with TRBD2 matching 7 bases. The CDR3 is made up of 17 amino acids. Trimming at V came to 0 bases and at J to 2 bases, leaving 6 bases not matched to a gene. Per the germline V gene, CDR1 is SGHVS and CDR2 is FNYEAQ. CDR3 bases: TGTGCCAGCAGCTTAGCCGGGCTAGCGGTTAACACCGGGGAGCTGTTTTTT. Its translation is CASSLAGLAVNTGELFF.

In this sample, this clonotype turned up once. The gene calls are TRBV4-3 and TRBJ1-1, with D hard to call. Per the germline V gene, CDR1 is LGHNA and CDR2 is YSLEER. V lost 4 bases, J lost 2 bases, and 14 bases lay in between. The CDR3 consists of 15 residues. The CDR3 DNA is TGCGCCAGCAGCCGTAAGATCCAGGTAAACACTGAAGCTTTCTTT. The encoded protein is CASSRKIQVNTEAFF.